A selection of T cell receptor beta chains follows, all from one sample in a study of OX40 agonist ivuxolimab in advanced cancers. The table came from immunoSEQ multiplex PCR; TCRdb's copy has only in-frame clones and leaves some out. The sample contains 35,000 to 45,000 clones, roughly 90% of which appear only once. The material sequenced was CD4+ or CD8+ T cells sorted from blood, taken in a trial of the OX40 agonist ivuxolimab. The receptors were sampled from an adult with an advanced solid tumor such as melanoma, head and neck, liver or kidney cancer. CDR3s include the opening cysteine and the closing phenylalanine or tryptophan. Each record gives: J gene, clone size, V gene, D gene, CDR3 DNA, CDR3 protein. The D gene is left open where the match is weak. Where a row states a size, it is once, few, many or the class of an expanded clone; other rows omit it.

>TRBJ2-2|.|TRBV4-3|.
TGCGCCAGCAGCCAAGAATGGGACACCGGGGAGCTGTTTTTT
CASSQEWDTGELFF
>TRBJ1-2|few|TRBV28|.
TGTGCCAGCACCCTACAGGCCAGGGTCGGATTCGATGGCTACACCTTC
CASTLQARVGFDGYTF
>TRBJ2-1|once|TRBV10-3|.
TGTGCCATCAGTGAGTCTGAACAAGTTTACAATGAGCAGTTCTTC
CAISESEQVYNEQFF
>TRBJ1-4|.|TRBV9|.
TGTGCCAGCAGCCGAGACAAGGCTAATGAAAAACTGTTTTTT
CASSRDKANEKLFF
>TRBJ2-3|.|TRBV12-2|.
TGTGCAAGTCGCTTGCCCGGGGGGGGACAGCACGAAACGCAGTATTTT
CASRLPGGGQHETQYF
>TRBJ2-5|.|TRBV21-1|.
TGTGCCAGCAGCCTCCCTGAGGGCGCGGAGACCCAGTACTTC
CASSLPEGAETQYF
>TRBJ1-2|once|TRBV12-2|.
TGTGCAAGTCGCTTTGAGGACAGAAACTATGGCTACACCTTC
CASRFEDRNYGYTF
>TRBJ1-2|.|TRBV27|.
TGTGCCAGCAGTTTATCCGAGGGTAGACCCTATGGCTACACCTTC
CASSLSEGRPYGYTF
>TRBJ1-1|.|TRBV4-1|TRBD1
TGCGCCAGCAGCCAAGTGGGCCAGGGGGCCGGGAGCGGCACTGAAGCTTTCTTT
CASSQVGQGAGSGTEAFF
>TRBJ2-5|.|TRBV7-2|TRBD1
TGTGCCAGCACCTACGGACAGGGTGTGGAGACCCAGTACTTC
CASTYGQGVETQYF
>TRBJ2-5|.|TRBV4-3|.
TGCGCCAGCAGCCTACGTCCGGGGGAGACCCAGTACTTC
CASSLRPGETQYF
>TRBJ1-4|.|TRBV11-2|.
TGTGCCAGCAGCTTAGATCAATCGGGACATCCAAATGAAAAACTGTTTTTT
CASSLDQSGHPNEKLFF
>TRBJ2-2|.|TRBV4-3|TRBD2
TGCGCCAGCAGCCAAGGTCTAGCGGGGAACACCGGGGAGCTGTTTTTT
CASSQGLAGNTGELFF
>TRBJ1-2|.|TRBV11-2|.
TGTGCCAGCAGCTTACAAACAGCTAACTATGGCTACACCTTC
CASSLQTANYGYTF
>TRBJ1-4|.|TRBV12-5|.
TGTGCTAGTGGTTTGTGGGTATCAACTAATGAAAAACTGTTTTTT
CASGLWVSTNEKLFF
>TRBJ2-5|.|TRBV19|.
TGTGCCAGTACAGGCGACGGGTGGGAGACCCAGTACTTC
CASTGDGWETQYF
>TRBJ1-5|few|TRBV7-9|TRBD1
TGTGCCAGCAGCTCAGACAGGGAAGTGAATCAGCCCCAGCATTTT
CASSSDREVNQPQHF
>TRBJ1-5|.|TRBV28|.
TGTGCCAGCAGTTTACGGGGCAGCAATCAGCCCCAGCATTTT
CASSLRGSNQPQHF
>TRBJ2-1|.|TRBV20-1|.
TGCAGTGCCCACTGGGGCAATGAGCAGTTCTTC
CSAHWGNEQFF
>TRBJ1-1|few|TRBV29-1|.
TGCAGCGTTGAAGAGGGCATCTCCATGAACACTGAAGCTTTCTTT
CSVEEGISMNTEAFF
>TRBJ2-2|.|TRBV28|TRBD1
TGTGCCAGCAGTTCCTCGGCCGGGACAGTAAAATTTGAAAAGGGCACCGGGGAGCTGTTTTTT
CASSSSAGTVKFEKGTGELFF
>TRBJ2-1|.|TRBV7-7|TRBD2
TGTGCCAGCAGCTTAGGACTAGCGGGGGGGCCTAAGGGTTACAATGAGCAGTTCTTC
CASSLGLAGGPKGYNEQFF
>TRBJ1-4|.|TRBV6-5|.
TGTGCCAGCAGTTATGGTGGGGGGAGGGAAGAAAAACTGTTTTTT
CASSYGGGREEKLFF
>TRBJ1-5|once|TRBV4-2|.
TGTGCCAGCAGCCAAGATATGGGGGGGGAACCCCAGCATTTT
CASSQDMGGEPQHF
>TRBJ1-6|.|TRBV11-2|.
TGTGCCAGCAGCTTGGGCAATTCACCCCTCCACTTT
CASSLGNSPLHF
>TRBJ1-5|.|TRBV19|.
TGTGCCAGTAGTATTTGGACTGAGCTCAATCAGCCCCAGCATTTT
CASSIWTELNQPQHF
>TRBJ2-3|.|TRBV6-6|.
TGTGCCAGCGATCCAGGGGGGCGCACAGATACGCAGTATTTT
CASDPGGRTDTQYF
>TRBJ2-5|.|TRBV7-3|TRBD2
TGTGCCAGCAGCTTAGCTAGCGGGGCCCCAGAGACCCAGTACTTC
CASSLASGAPETQYF
>TRBJ2-6|.|TRBV6-5|.
TGTGCCAGCAGTTACTCCCCGGGCTCTGGGGCCAACGTCCTGACTTTC
CASSYSPGSGANVLTF
>TRBJ2-6|.|TRBV18|.
TGTGCCAGCTCACCACCGGAAGGGTTGGCTGGGGCCAACGTCCTGACTTTC
CASSPPEGLAGANVLTF
>TRBJ2-6|.|TRBV5-8|.
TGTGCCAGCAGCTTCCCCTCGAGGCTTAACTCTGGGGCCAACGTCCTGACTTTC
CASSFPSRLNSGANVLTF
>TRBJ1-4|.|TRBV9|.
TGTGCCAGCAGCGTATCAGGGTTGGGAACTAATGAAAAACTGTTTTTT
CASSVSGLGTNEKLFF
>TRBJ2-1|.|TRBV5-1|.
TGCGCCAGCAGCTTAAGAGGTTATGGGACGATCGAAGACGGTGAGCAGTTCTTC
CASSLRGYGTIEDGEQFF
>TRBJ2-3|.|TRBV19|TRBD2
TGTGCCAGTAGTATAGCCCGCGGGGGGCCAGCAGATACGCAGTATTTT
CASSIARGGPADTQYF
>TRBJ1-1|few|TRBV5-5|.
TGTGCCAGCAGCTTAACAGGGACGAACACTGAAGCTTTCTTT
CASSLTGTNTEAFF
>TRBJ1-4|.|TRBV27|.
TGTGCCAGCAGTTTAATACAGAATGAAAAACTGTTTTTT
CASSLIQNEKLFF
>TRBJ1-5|.|TRBV6-5|TRBD1
TGTGCCAGCAGTTTAATTCAGGGGGCAAATCAGCCCCAGCATTTT
CASSLIQGANQPQHF
>TRBJ2-2|.|TRBV7-3|.
TGTGCCAGCAGCCCCTACAGGGACGGGGAGCTGTTTTTT
CASSPYRDGELFF
>TRBJ2-7|.|TRBV5-6|.
TGTGCCAGCAGCTTTAATAGGGGAACCTACGAGCAGTACTTC
CASSFNRGTYEQYF
>TRBJ1-2|once|TRBV7-9|.
TGTGCCAGCAGCGCCCGCCTAGGGGGGAAATATGGCTACACCTTC
CASSARLGGKYGYTF
>TRBJ2-5|.|TRBV4-1|.
TGCGCCAGCAGCCAAGGCCGGGGGTTCCAAGAGACCCAGTACTTC
CASSQGRGFQETQYF
>TRBJ2-2|.|TRBV4-3|TRBD1
TGCGCCAGCAGCCAGTACCGGGACAGCACCGGGGAGCTGTTTTTT
CASSQYRDSTGELFF
>TRBJ1-1|.|TRBV5-5|.
TGTGCCAGCTCTACCGGGGCAGGGAAAACTGAAGCTTTCTTT
CASSTGAGKTEAFF
>TRBJ2-2|.|TRBV5-5|.
TGTGCCAGCAGCTTGGAACCTGGGTTCGGGGAGCTGTTTTTT
CASSLEPGFGELFF
>TRBJ1-1|.|TRBV6-1|.
TGTGCCAGCAGCCTCGAGGAGAACACTGAAGCTTTCTTT
CASSLEENTEAFF
>TRBJ2-1|.|TRBV7-9|.
TGTGCCAGCAGCTTAAATCCTACCGGTGAGCAGTTCTTC
CASSLNPTGEQFF
>TRBJ2-3|.|TRBV27|.
TGTGCCAGCAGGGAGACTAGGTTCACAGATACGCAGTATTTT
CASRETRFTDTQYF
>TRBJ2-7|once|TRBV7-9|TRBD1
TGTGCCAGCAGCTTAGGGGGACAGGGAGGATACGAGCAGTACTTC
CASSLGGQGGYEQYF
>TRBJ1-1|once|TRBV28|TRBD1
TGTGCCAGCAGTCCCGTAAAGGGGGCCTCTGAAGCTTTCTTT
CASSPVKGASEAFF
>TRBJ1-4|.|TRBV30|TRBD1
TGTGCCTGGAGGAGGGACAGCTTCGCAACTAATGAAAAACTGTTTTTT
CAWRRDSFATNEKLFF
>TRBJ1-2|.|TRBV28|.
TGTGCCAGCAAACTACATGACAGAACGGCGGAGTTCACCTTC
CASKLHDRTAEFTF
>TRBJ2-7|.|TRBV6-5|.
TGTGCCAGCAGTTACGGCAGGATCGGCTACGAGCAGTACTTC
CASSYGRIGYEQYF
>TRBJ2-5|.|TRBV29-1|.
TGCAGCGTTGAAGACGGCGGCCAAGAGACCCAGTACTTC
CSVEDGGQETQYF